This passage covers 30 T cell receptor beta chains from one sample sequenced in a study of a mutant IDH1 vaccine in newly diagnosed glioma. Antigens for these TCRs are unknown. This table comes from immunoSEQ multiplex PCR, and its TCRdb copy is limited to in-frame clones, with some not included. Counted here are around 34,000 clones, around 81% occurring once; the ten biggest clones make up over 4.5%. Time point indicated: week 23, last vaccination. A single vaccine dose contained 300 ug of mutant IDH1 20-mer peptide, and topical imiquimod was used with it. Sequenced material: PBMCs, taken from a glioma patient whose treatment included an IDH1 peptide vaccine. Receptors were obtained from a man aged 40-49 years with glioma.

The table lists this clone with a count of one. The chain links TRBV7-2 to TRBJ1-4, with D possibly being TRBD1 (5 bases). CDR3 length: 16 residues. The V and J ends lost 2 bases and 3 bases respectively, with 13 bases between them. Germline lookup yields CDR1 SGHTA and CDR2 FQGNSA. The CDR3 sequence is CASSLNPGGANEKLFF. The DNA for the CDR3 is TGTGCCAGCAGCTTAAACCCCGGGGGGGCTAATGAAAAACTGTTTTTT.

Concerning this clone: A read error may account for a junction end that differs from germline. The same CDR3 can be traced to other DNA sequences in this sample. The rearrangement uses TRBV7-8 and TRBJ2-7; 7 bases match TRBD2. CDR1 is SGHVS, CDR2 FQNEAQ, per germline. This CDR3 is 17 amino acids long. CDR3 in amino acids: CASSLALPGGNSYEQYF. The CDR3 DNA follows: TGCGCCAGCAGCTTAGCCCTCCCGGGGGGTAACTCCTACGAGCAGTACTTC. The variable domain in full, completed from reference TRBV7-8 and TRBJ2-7, reads GAGVSQSPRYKVAKRGQDVALRCDPISGHVSLFWYQQALGQGPEFLTYFQNEAQLDKSGLPSDRFFAERPEGSVSTLKIQRTQQEDSAVYLCASSLALPGGNSYEQYFGPGTRLTVT.

The V call is TRBV10-3, the J call TRBJ2-3; 7 bases match TRBD2. The CDR3 covers 14 residues. Germline assignment: CDR1 ENHRY and CDR2 SYGVKD. The V gene end was trimmed by 6 bases and the J gene end by 2 bases; junction bases not matched to a gene: 5. CDR3 loop: CAIRRSGDTDTQYF. CDR3 DNA: TGTGCCATCAGAAGGAGCGGGGACACAGATACGCAGTATTTT.

This CDR3 is CASSQEESLTDTQYF. The CDR3 bases are TGCGCCAGCAGCCAAGAGGAGTCCTTAACAGATACGCAGTATTTT. This chain uses TRBV4-3 with TRBJ2-3; D gene uncertain. This CDR3 comprises 15 residues. V gave up 0 bases and J gave up 3 bases, with 10 bases separating them. CDR1 is LGHNA, CDR2 YSLEER, per germline.

This rearrangement joins TRBV30 to TRBJ1-6; TRBD1 is a possible D gene (6 bases). Between the trimmed V and J ends, which lost 4 bases and 7 bases, there was a span of 17 bases. The V gene's germline CDR1 is GTSNPN and CDR2 SVGIG (reference sequence). The CDR3 contains 15 residues. The CDR3 sequence: CAWKRPGTKNSPLHF. The DNA for the CDR3 is TGTGCCTGGAAACGACCGGGGACAAAGAATTCACCCCTCCACTTT.

The V and J genes are TRBV18 and TRBJ2-3, with TRBD1 identical over 8 bases. Losses at the gene ends were 4 bases for V and 3 bases for J; bases not matched to a gene: 6. Germline CDR1 and CDR2: KGHSH and LQKENI. The CDR3 covers 15 residues. Here the CDR3 DNA reads TGTGCCAGCTCACTGGACAGGGAAAGGACAGATACGCAGTATTTT. Its protein is CASSLDRERTDTQYF.

This clone was picked up a small number of times. This chain links TRBV10-2 with TRBJ2-3; 7 bases match TRBD1. V was clipped by 2 bases and J by 8 bases; unmatched bases: 4. Per the germline V gene, CDR1 is WSHSY and CDR2 is SAAADI. The CDR3 length is 13 residues. CDR3 sequence: CASSETGVATQYF. DNA for the CDR3: TGCGCCAGCAGTGAGACAGGGGTAGCTACGCAGTATTTT.

This chain uses TRBV14 with TRBJ2-2; TRBD2 is a possible D gene (6 bases). This CDR3 spans 17 amino acids. From germline, CDR1 is SGHDN and CDR2 FVKESK. V was shortened by 5 bases and J by 4 bases, with 20 bases between the two germline ends. DNA of the CDR3: TGTGCCAGCAGCTTATTTTTACCCCGGCGGGGCACCGGGGAGCTGTTTTTT. Its protein product is CASSLFLPRRGTGELFF.

This chain joins TRBV9 and TRBJ2-2; a weak D match, TRBD1 (6 bases). The CDR3 runs 17 residues. Germline loops: CDR1 SGDLS, CDR2 YYNGEE. The V end was cut by 2 bases, the J end by 2 bases, with 16 bases between. CDR3 sequence: CASSVTTGTHNTGELFF. CDR3 sequence (DNA): TGTGCCAGCAGCGTCACCACCGGGACACATAACACCGGGGAGCTGTTTTTT.

This chain uses TRBV7-9 with TRBJ2-3; D is unresolved. The germline gives CDR1 SEHNR, CDR2 FQNEAQ (reference sequence). V was shortened by 1 base and J by 0 bases, with 14 bases between the two germline ends. The CDR3 covers 17 residues. The CDR3 sequence: CASSLGLAVFSTDTQYF. DNA for the CDR3: TGTGCCAGCAGCTTAGGTTTAGCCGTATTTAGCACAGATACGCAGTATTTT.

This clone appeared a single time. This chain uses TRBV4-2 with TRBJ2-1; 8 bases line up with TRBD2. V dropped 0 bases and J dropped 9; count of bases not matched to a gene: 7. The V gene's germline CDR1 is LGHNA and CDR2 YNFKEQ. The CDR3 totals 15 residues. Here the CDR3 reads CASSQEGLEEVEQFF. The CDR3 coding sequence is TGTGCCAGCAGCCAAGAGGGACTAGAGGAGGTTGAGCAGTTCTTC.

This clone was counted between two and nine times. This chain uses TRBV2 with TRBJ1-5; D gene unclear. Trimming removed 1 base at V and 7 bases at J, with 17 bases between. Per the germline V gene, CDR1 is SNHLY and CDR2 is FYNNEI. The CDR3 is 16 amino acids. The CDR3 loop reads CASSEVGLLRAQPQHF. The CDR3 DNA follows: TGTGCCAGCAGTGAAGTGGGCCTCCTCCGGGCACAGCCCCAGCATTTT.

Written as DNA, the CDR3 is TGTGCCAGCAGGGGGGACAGGGGGTTTAACACTGAAGCTTTCTTT. Its protein product is CASRGDRGFNTEAFF. The rearrangement links TRBV6-5 to TRBJ1-1, with 11 bases lining up with TRBD1. The trim removed 6 bases at V and 2 bases at J, leaving 5 bases unmatched. Germline CDR1 reads MNHEY; CDR2 reads SVGAGI. The CDR3 covers 15 residues.

The chain joins TRBV19 to TRBJ2-5, with D possibly TRBD1 on 6 matching bases. Between the trimmed V and J ends, which lost 6 bases and 4 bases, there was a span of 12 bases. Germline V gene sequence: CDR1 LNHDA, CDR2 SQIVND (reference sequence). The CDR3 sequence is 13 residues long. CDR3 in amino acids: CASRSQGGETQYF. CDR3 bases: TGTGCCAGTAGGTCACAGGGTGGAGAGACCCAGTACTTC.

V gene TRBV5-4 combines with J gene TRBJ1-1; the D gene is possibly TRBD1 (6 bases). From germline, CDR1 is SGHNT and CDR2 YYREEE (reference sequence). V was trimmed by 10 bases and J by 1 base, leaving 11 bases between them. The CDR3 totals 12 residues. CDR3 in amino acids: CAYKGGNTEAFF. CDR3 coding DNA: TGTGCCTACAAGGGGGGGAACACTGAAGCTTTCTTT. The whole variable domain, remainder taken from reference TRBV5-4 and TRBJ1-1, is ETGVTQSPTHLIKTRGQQVTLRCSSQSGHNTVSWYQQALGQGPQFIFQYYREEENGRGNFPPRFSGLQFPNYSSELNVNALELDDSALYLCAYKGGNTEAFFGQGTRLTVV.

The chain employs TRBV7-8 and TRBJ2-7; 13 nucleotides match TRBD2. Trimming removed 0 bases from V and 4 bases from J; junction bases left unmatched: 12. CDR1 and CDR2 (germline): SGHVS, FQNEAQ. The CDR3 is 19 amino acids. In DNA, the CDR3 is TGTGCCAGCAGCTTAGCGTTAGGACTAGCGGGAGCGGGTTGGTACGAGCAGTACTTC. Translation: CASSLALGLAGAGWYEQYF.

This chain uses TRBV18 with TRBJ1-2; D might be TRBD1 (6 bases). The germline gives CDR1 KGHSH, CDR2 LQKENI. The CDR3 loop spans 13 amino acids. Trimming pared 6 bases from V and 2 bases from J, leaving 10 bases between. CDR3 sequence: CASSPGQNYGYTF. The CDR3 DNA reads as TGTGCCAGCTCCCCCGGACAGAACTATGGCTACACCTTC. The full variable domain, completed using reference TRBV18 and TRBJ1-2, is NAGVMQNPRHLVRRRGQEARLRCSPMKGHSHVYWYRQLPEEGLKFMVYLQKENIIDESGMPKERFSAEFPKEGPSILRIQQVVRGDSAAYFCASSPGQNYGYTFGSGTRLTVV.

The chain is built from TRBV7-3 and TRBJ2-1, with 7 bases lining up with TRBD2. Trimming removed 2 bases from V and 0 bases from J; junction bases left unmatched: 1. The CDR3 is made up of 15 amino acids. Germline CDR1 SGHTA, CDR2 FQGTGA. CDR3 DNA: TGTGCCAGCAGCTTAGGCGGGGGCTCCTACAATGAGCAGTTCTTC. It encodes CASSLGGGSYNEQFF.

The V call is TRBV5-1, the J call TRBJ2-1, with TRBD2 identical over 13 bases. This CDR3 contains 16 residues. V dropped 5 bases and J dropped 2; count of bases not matched to a gene: 4. The germline V gene encodes CDR1 SGHRS and CDR2 YFSETQ. The CDR3 DNA reads TGCGCCAGCAGTCCTGGACTAGCGGGGGCCTACAATGAGCAGTTCTTC. This translates into CASSPGLAGAYNEQFF.

V and J are TRBV5-6 and TRBJ2-3; 10 nucleotides match TRBD2. Germline values: CDR1 SGHDT, CDR2 YYEEEE. Unmatched junction bases numbered 7, after V lost 4 bases and J lost 2 bases. The CDR3 is 16 residues long. DNA of the CDR3: TGTGCCAGCAGCCTCCTTAGCGGGGGGACCACAGATACGCAGTATTTT. This encodes CASSLLSGGTTDTQYF.

The chain joins TRBV5-6 to TRBJ2-7; D is perhaps TRBD2 (5 bases). This CDR3 is built from 13 residues. V was shortened by 2 bases and J by 4 bases, with 10 bases between the two germline ends. CDR1 is SGHDT, CDR2 YYEEEE, per germline. The DNA of the CDR3 is TGTGCCAGCAGCTTAAGCGGTGGGTACGAGCAGTACTTC. Its translation: CASSLSGGYEQYF.

This chain connects TRBV19 to TRBJ1-2; D uncertain. The CDR3 runs to 13 residues. Deletions cut 3 bases from V and 5 bases from J, with 10 bases between. Germline V CDR1 and CDR2: LNHDA, SQIVND (reference sequence). The CDR3 protein is CASSIGLAYGYTF. CDR3 DNA: TGTGCCAGTAGTATCGGCTTGGCGTATGGCTACACCTTC.

This clone has just one count. V is TRBV7-3 and J is TRBJ2-5; D uncertain. Looked up from germline, CDR1 is SGHTA and CDR2 is FQGTGA. V was shortened by 2 bases and J by 11 bases, with 15 bases between the two germline ends. CDR3 length equals 13 residues. CDR3 loop: CASSLVYGNQQYF. In DNA, the CDR3 is TGTGCCAGCAGCTTAGTCTATGGAAACCAGCAGTACTTC.

This clone was counted a single time. The rearrangement uses TRBV30 and TRBJ1-2; D gene unclear. CDR3 size: 15 residues. Trimming removed 1 base from V and 6 bases from J, with 18 bases in between. Germline assignment: CDR1 GTSNPN and CDR2 SVGIG (reference sequence). CDR3: CAWSEFIEIRDGYTF. For the CDR3, the DNA is TGTGCCTGGAGTGAATTTATTGAGATACGGGATGGCTACACCTTC.

The chain uses TRBV6-5 and TRBJ2-1; 8 nucleotides align to TRBD2. V lost 4 bases and J lost 7; bases outside the gene matches: 6. Germline lookup yields CDR1 MNHEY and CDR2 SVGAGI. The CDR3 consists of 14 residues. The CDR3 nucleotides are TGTGCCAGCAGTTGGGGACTAGTAGTAAATGAGCAGTTCTTC. It codes for CASSWGLVVNEQFF.

The rearrangement links TRBV5-1 to TRBJ2-1, with 9 bases lining up with TRBD1. There are 15 residues in the CDR3. J gave up 0 bases and V 4 bases, and 2 bases lay outside the gene matches. CDR1 and CDR2 from the germline V gene are SGHRS and YFSETQ. This chain's CDR3 is CASSPGQGSYNEQFF. In nucleotides, the CDR3 is TGCGCCAGCAGCCCGGGACAGGGCTCCTACAATGAGCAGTTCTTC. Together with reference TRBV5-1 and TRBJ2-1, the CDR3 gives the full variable domain: KAGVTQTPRYLIKTRGQQVTLSCSPISGHRSVSWYQQTPGQGLQFLFEYFSETQRNKGNFPGRFSGRQFSNSRSEMNVSTLELGDSALYLCASSPGQGSYNEQFFGPGTRLTVL.

This rearrangement joins TRBV11-3 to TRBJ1-1; tentatively, D is TRBD1 (6 bases). Trimming removed 1 base from V and 0 bases from J, with 9 bases in between. The CDR3 loop spans 15 amino acids. Looked up from germline, CDR1 is SGHNT and CDR2 is YENEEA. Written as DNA, the CDR3 is TGTGCCAGCAGCTTAGGTAGGGGGATGAACACTGAAGCTTTCTTT. This translates into CASSLGRGMNTEAFF.

This clone rates as medium-sized. This sequence joins TRBV19 and TRBJ1-5, with D unclear. Trimming stripped 3 bases from V and 5 bases from J, with 17 bases between. The germline gives CDR1 LNHDA, CDR2 SQIVND (reference sequence). This CDR3 region has 16 residues. Here the CDR3 reads CASSISLTVFYQPQHF. CDR3 coding DNA: TGTGCCAGTAGTATCTCCTTGACGGTGTTTTATCAGCCCCAGCATTTT. Looking up the rest from reference TRBV19 and TRBJ1-5 gives the full variable domain: DGGITQSPKYLFRKEGQNVTLSCEQNLNHDAMYWYRQDPGQGLRLIYYSQIVNDFQKGDIAEGYSVSREKKESFPLTVTSAQKNPTAFYLCASSISLTVFYQPQHFGDGTRLSIL.

V usage is TRBV14 and J usage is TRBJ2-5; the D gene is possibly TRBD2 (6 bases). The CDR3 has 18 amino acids. Germline CDR1 is SGHDN and CDR2 is FVKESK. Trimming pared 5 bases from V and 1 base from J, leaving 23 bases between. This CDR3 is CASSRNPGTWRSQETQYF. The CDR3 DNA follows: TGTGCCAGCAGCAGAAATCCTGGGACTTGGCGCTCCCAAGAGACCCAGTACTTC.

This clone showed up just once. The chain joins TRBV7-2 to TRBJ2-1; D unresolved. CDR3 length equals 16 residues. Germline loops: CDR1 SGHTA, CDR2 FQGNSA. V dropped 1 base and J dropped 0 bases, with 10 bases sitting between them. The CDR3: CASSLDPQTSYNEQFF. DNA for the CDR3: TGTGCCAGCAGCTTAGACCCCCAGACCTCCTACAATGAGCAGTTCTTC.